These 16 T cell receptor beta chains were all obtained from the same sample, sequenced in a study of cytomegalovirus exposure and HLA in healthy donors. PCR used 60 Vbeta primers and 13 Jbeta primers. Clones were read by immunoSEQ multiplex PCR, and TCRdb kept only the in-frame ones, dropping some. The data show some 180,000 clones, with under 9.5% seen just once and approximately 1.4% held by the top ten. Sequencing was performed on PBMCs. Receptors originate from a woman aged 30 to 39 in good health and CMV-seropositive.

This clone was detected only a few times. The chain has TRBV4-1 and TRBJ2-5; 15 nucleotides align to TRBD2. The germline gives CDR1 MGHRA, CDR2 YSYEKL. The CDR3 is 15 amino acids. Trimming at V came to 6 bases and at J to 7 bases, leaving 6 bases not matched to a gene. DNA of the CDR3: TGCGCCAGCAGGCGGACTAGCGGGAGGGAGGGGACCCAGTACTTC. Its protein product is CASRRTSGREGTQYF.

The chain links TRBV7-8 to TRBJ1-1, with D hard to call. Germline CDR1 and CDR2: SGHVS and FQNEAQ. V was trimmed by 0 bases and J by 1 base, leaving 18 bases between them. This CDR3 contains 18 residues. CDR3 nucleotide sequence: TGTGCCAGCAGCTTAGCGGAGGGAAAACCTTTTGCGAACACTGAAGCTTTCTTT. Translating gives CASSLAEGKPFANTEAFF.

There are a few counts of this clone. The rearrangement links TRBV6-1 to TRBJ2-7, with D possibly being TRBD2 (5 bases). Trimming shortened V by 4 bases and J by 1 base, and 14 bases separated the two germline ends. This CDR3 region has 15 residues. CDR1 and CDR2 (germline): MNHNS, SASEGT. CDR3: CASSVQDSPSYEQYF. The CDR3 DNA follows: TGTGCCAGCAGTGTTCAGGACTCCCCTTCCTACGAGCAGTACTTC.

This clone was seen only a few times. V usage is TRBV5-1 and J usage is TRBJ2-4; 12 bases match TRBD2. CDR3 length equals 18 residues. Germline V lookup: CDR1 SGHRS, CDR2 YFSETQ. V gave up 0 bases and J gave up 2 bases; unmatched junction bases: 6. The CDR3 loop is CASSLELAGGPTKNIQYF. The CDR3 nucleotides are TGCGCCAGCAGCTTGGAGCTAGCGGGAGGGCCGACCAAAAACATTCAGTACTTC.

This sequence joins TRBV29-1 and TRBJ2-7; D gene unclear. The V end lost 4 bases, the J end lost 5 bases, and 9 bases lay between the germline ends. Germline CDR1 reads SQVTM; CDR2 reads ANQGSEA. This CDR3 has 11 residues. DNA of the CDR3: TGCAGCGTTGGTGTAGTTCACGAGCAGTACTTC. This translates into CSVGVVHEQYF.

This clone occurred a few times. This chain links TRBV4-2 with TRBJ2-1; 13 bases map to TRBD2. The V and J ends lost 4 bases and 9 bases, in that order; junction bases with no gene match: 6. The CDR3 sequence is 15 residues long. CDR1 LGHNA and CDR2 YNFKEQ come from the germline V gene. CDR3 region: CASSPSGTSGTEQFF. CDR3 DNA sequence: TGTGCCAGCAGCCCTTCCGGGACTAGCGGGACTGAGCAGTTCTTC.

This clone turned up a few times. This chain connects TRBV2 to TRBJ1-5, with D possibly TRBD1 on 6 matching bases. Trimming pared 10 bases from V and 8 bases from J, leaving 18 bases between. The CDR3 consists of 13 residues. CDR1 and CDR2 (germline): SNHLY, FYNNEI. CDR3 coding DNA: TGTGCCACCCAGGGGACCTTTGGGGAGCCCCAGCATTTT. It encodes CATQGTFGEPQHF.

This clone was seen only a few times. The rearrangement uses TRBV11-2 and TRBJ2-7, with 10 bases lining up with TRBD2. Germline V gene sequence: CDR1 SGHAT, CDR2 FQNNGV. Unmatched junction bases numbered 8, after V lost 2 bases and J lost 7 bases. The CDR3 sequence is 15 residues long. This chain's CDR3 is CASSLSLAGVREQYF. Written as DNA, the CDR3 is TGTGCCAGCAGCTTAAGCCTAGCGGGAGTGAGGGAGCAGTACTTC.

This clone occurred a few times. The V and J genes are TRBV5-4 and TRBJ2-5; 13 nucleotides agree with TRBD2. Germline V gene data show CDR1 as SGHNT and CDR2 as YYREEE (reference sequence). The V gene end was trimmed by 4 bases and the J gene end by 12 bases; junction bases not matched to a gene: 6. The CDR3 is made up of 13 amino acids. The CDR3 spells CASSPGTSGNKYF. The CDR3 coding sequence is TGTGCCAGCAGCCCCGGGACTAGCGGGAATAAGTACTTC.

Only a few counts were recorded for this clone. This chain links TRBV5-4 with TRBJ1-2; a possible D gene is TRBD1 (6 bases). This CDR3 is built from 13 residues. Deletions cut 3 bases from V and 2 bases from J, with 8 bases between. Germline V gene sequence: CDR1 SGHNT, CDR2 YYREEE (reference sequence). CDR3 sequence reads: CASSSDSNYGYTF. In DNA, the CDR3 is TGTGCCAGCAGCTCGGACAGCAACTATGGCTACACCTTC.

This clone was counted a few times. This sequence joins TRBV13 and TRBJ2-7, with TRBD2 identical over 9 bases. J lost 4 bases, V lost 4 bases, and 14 bases had no gene match. The CDR3 spans 17 residues. Germline assignment: CDR1 PRHDT and CDR2 FYEKMQ (reference sequence). In nucleotides, the CDR3 is TGTGCCAGCAGCTCCTTATCCTACTTGCGGGAGGGTTACGAGCAGTACTTC. Its translation: CASSSLSYLREGYEQYF.

The CDR3 region is CASSLDNSGANVLTF. CDR3 nucleotide sequence: TGCGCCAGCAGCTTGGACAATTCTGGGGCCAACGTCCTGACTTTC. This chain links TRBV5-1 with TRBJ2-6; D unclear. The CDR3 covers 15 residues. V was clipped by 0 bases and J by 1 base, with 5 bases between them. Germline V gives CDR1 SGHRS, CDR2 YFSETQ.

This clone turned up a few times. The chain combines TRBV10-1 with TRBJ2-7, with TRBD1 identical over 7 bases. Trimming cost V 6 bases and J 7 bases; bases outside gene matches: 9. CDR1 WNHNN and CDR2 SYGVQD come from the germline V gene (reference sequence). This CDR3 has 13 amino acids. CDR3 nucleotides: TGCGCCAGCAGGCAAGACCCAGGGGGAGAGCAGTACTTC. It codes for CASRQDPGGEQYF.

The rearrangement uses TRBV6-1 and TRBJ2-1, with 7 bases that match TRBD2. Germline CDR1 and CDR2: MNHNS and SASEGT. The CDR3 runs to 20 residues. The ends lost 3 bases at V and 4 bases at J; junction bases unmatched: 21. The CDR3 loop is CASSEREAVGLSGVYNEQFF. DNA for the CDR3: TGTGCCAGCAGTGAGAGGGAAGCGGTGGGACTAAGCGGGGTTTACAATGAGCAGTTCTTC.

The sample holds a few counts of this clone. This rearrangement joins TRBV2 to TRBJ1-2; D is perhaps TRBD1 (5 bases). The germline V gene encodes CDR1 SNHLY and CDR2 FYNNEI. The CDR3 consists of 13 residues. Trimming took off 4 bases at V and 6 bases at J, with 12 bases between the two ends. The CDR3 here is CASSGGGWNGYTF. CDR3 in DNA: TGTGCCAGCAGTGGGGGGGGGTGGAATGGCTACACCTTC. The full variable domain, its missing parts supplied by reference TRBV2 and TRBJ1-2, is EPEVTQTPSHQVTQMGQEVILRCVPISNHLYFYWYRQILGQKVEFLVSFYNNEISEKSEIFDDQFSVERPDGSNFTLKIRSTKLEDSAMYFCASSGGGWNGYTFGSGTRLTVV.

This sequence joins TRBV9 and TRBJ2-3; maybe TRBD1 (5 bases). Per the germline V gene, CDR1 is SGDLS and CDR2 is YYNGEE. Trimming took 0 bases from V and 2 from J, leaving 13 bases between them. The CDR3 is 16 amino acids. Written as DNA, the CDR3 is TGTGCCAGCAGCGTAGCCGGCAGGGTGGACACAGATACGCAGTATTTT. It yields the protein CASSVAGRVDTDTQYF.